The rows below give T cell receptor beta chains drawn from one sample of a study of blood T cells in healthy people across ages. TCRdb reprocessed the 5' RACE reads with MiXCR, giving one entry per CDR3 protein. The sample holds 1.5 million to 2 million distinct CDR3 sequences, approximately 32% seen once. The sequencing sample was made of blood. The receptors originated from a woman aged 25 to 45 in good health. CDR3s include the opening cysteine and the closing phenylalanine or tryptophan. The order of the fields is J gene, clone size, V gene, D gene, CDR3 protein, CDR3 DNA. D genes are given only for firm matches. Clone size appears in some rows only: once, few, many, or a class for an expanded clone.

>TRBJ1-1|.|TRBV29-1|.
CSVEWDPDTEAFF
TGCAGCGTGGAATGGGACCCCGACACTGAAGCTTTCTTT
>TRBJ2-7|.|TRBV14|TRBD2
CASSLQSAGQYF
TGTGCCAGCAGCCTCCAGTCAGCGGGACAGTACTTC
>TRBJ2-1|.|TRBV29-1|.
CSVLTENSYNEQFF
TGCAGCGTGCTAACAGAAAACTCCTACAATGAGCAGTTCTTC
>TRBJ1-2|many|TRBV12-3/TRBV12-4|TRBD1
CASSRDRGDDGYTF
TGTGCCAGCAGTCGTGACAGGGGTGACGATGGCTACACCTTC
>TRBJ2-7|.|TRBV6-6|.
CASSYSSGEQYF
TGTGCCAGCAGTTACTCGTCGGGAGAGCAGTACTTC
>TRBJ2-4|.|TRBV2|TRBD2
CASRPLLAGRRLAKNIQYF
TGTGCCAGCAGACCGCTACTAGCGGGCCGACGATTAGCCAAAAACATTCAGTACTTC
>TRBJ2-5|few|TRBV6-2/TRBV6-3|.
CASSLGRPIAQETQYF
TGTGCCAGCAGCCTCGGGCGCCCGATCGCTCAAGAGACCCAGTACTTC
>TRBJ1-5|many|TRBV12-3/TRBV12-4|TRBD1
CASSLEQGDQPQHF
TGTGCCAGCAGTTTAGAACAGGGGGATCAGCCCCAGCATTTT
>TRBJ1-5|.|TRBV3-1|.
CASSLTHSNQPQHF
TGTGCCAGCAGCCTCACGCATAGCAATCAGCCCCAGCATTTT
>TRBJ2-7|.|TRBV21-1|.
CASSKWRDSYEQYF
TGTGCCAGCAGCAAATGGAGGGACTCCTACGAGCAGTACTTC
>TRBJ2-5|few|TRBV11-2|TRBD2
CASSLDSGGSQETQYF
TGTGCCAGCAGCTTAGATAGCGGGGGGTCCCAAGAGACCCAGTACTTC
>TRBJ2-4|few|TRBV4-2|.
CASSQDTGPKNIQYF
TGTGCCAGCAGCCAAGACACCGGTCCCAAAAACATTCAGTACTTC
>TRBJ1-2|few|TRBV4-1|.
CASSQGQENYGYTF
TGCGCCAGCAGCCAAGGACAGGAGAACTATGGCTACACCTTC
>TRBJ2-1|.|TRBV4-1|TRBD2
CASSQSSGRASYNEQFF
TGCGCCAGCAGCCAGAGTAGCGGGAGAGCGTCCTACAATGAGCAGTTCTTC
>TRBJ1-2|few|TRBV28|.
CASSLLLTYTF
TGTGCCAGCAGTTTATTACTGACCTACACCTTC
>TRBJ2-1|few|TRBV4-1|TRBD2
CASSQLGSLRGVPSYNEQFF
TGCGCCAGCAGCCAACTGGGGTCCTTGCGGGGGGTTCCCTCCTACAATGAGCAGTTCTTC
>TRBJ2-5|.|TRBV5-1|.
CASSYAGVGETQYF
TGCGCCAGCAGCTATGCAGGGGTGGGAGAGACCCAGTACTTC
>TRBJ2-5|.|TRBV4-1|TRBD2
CASSQDMGLAGQETQYF
TGCGCCAGCAGCCAAGATATGGGACTAGCGGGGCAAGAGACCCAGTACTTC
>TRBJ1-1|.|TRBV7-9|.
CASSLDREGITEAFF
TGTGCCAGCAGCTTAGACAGGGAGGGAATCACTGAAGCTTTCTTT
>TRBJ1-2|few|TRBV5-1|.
CASSRQDDGYTF
TGCGCCAGCAGCCGCCAAGATGATGGCTACACCTTC
>TRBJ2-2|.|TRBV5-1|.
CASSSAGGTGRYTGELFF
TGCGCCAGCAGCTCCGCGGGAGGGACAGGGAGATACACCGGGGAGCTGTTTTTT
>TRBJ2-1|.|TRBV12-3/TRBV12-4|.
CAGSLKGPYNEQFF
TGTGCCGGCAGTTTAAAAGGTCCCTACAATGAGCAGTTCTTC
>TRBJ2-1|.|TRBV2|.
CASSEGRQFF
TGTGCCAGCAGTGAAGGAAGACAGTTCTTC
>TRBJ1-5|.|TRBV6-4|.
CASSDTVAGGRSNQPQHF
TGTGCCAGCAGTGACACGGTTGCGGGGGGCAGGAGCAATCAGCCCCAGCATTTT
>TRBJ2-7|.|TRBV7-2|TRBD2
CASSLVALAGGPNEQYF
TGTGCCAGCAGCTTAGTAGCCCTAGCGGGGGGGCCTAACGAGCAGTACTTC
>TRBJ2-1|.|TRBV20-1|TRBD1
CSANDRGRLYNEQFF
TGCAGTGCAAATGACAGGGGGCGGCTGTACAATGAGCAGTTCTTC
>TRBJ1-1|.|TRBV4-2|.
CASSQAAGEGTEAFF
TGTGCCAGCAGCCAAGCTGCAGGGGAAGGGACTGAAGCTTTCTTT
>TRBJ1-2|.|TRBV5-1|.
CASSPVRDFDNYGYTF
TGCGCCAGCAGCCCCGTACGGGATTTCGATAACTATGGCTACACCTTC
>TRBJ1-2|few|TRBV12-3/TRBV12-4|TRBD1
CASSRPTGWANYGYTF
TGTGCCAGCAGCCGACCGACAGGGTGGGCTAACTATGGCTACACCTTC
>TRBJ2-7|.|TRBV20-1|TRBD2
CSARVGLAGVGEQYF
TGCAGTGCTAGAGTAGGTCTAGCGGGAGTTGGGGAGCAGTACTTC
>TRBJ2-7|.|TRBV6-5|.
CASSYSRGLGEQYF
TGTGCCAGCAGTTACTCCCGGGGGTTGGGGGAGCAGTACTTC
>TRBJ1-2|.|TRBV5-1|.
CASSFSDSSYGYTF
TGCGCCAGCAGTTTTTCGGACAGCTCCTATGGCTACACCTTC